One and the same sample provided the 5 T cell receptor beta chains below, sequenced in a study of high-grade serous ovarian cancer treatment subgroups. Data came from immunoSEQ multiplex PCR; TCRdb stores just in-frame clones and leaves some out. The sample lists a few thousand clones; about 63% were seen once. The tumor samples were collected prior to definitive surgery or chemotherapy. What was sequenced was tumor tissue. These receptors all come from a human donor with high-grade serous ovarian cancer.

J is TRBJ2-2 and V is TRBV5-5; unclear D gene. The V gene lost 7 bases and the J gene lost 4 bases, with 14 bases spanning the gap. The CDR3 runs to 14 residues. Germline lookup yields CDR1 SGHKS and CDR2 YYEKEE (reference sequence). The CDR3 region is CASQPQVLTGELFF. The CDR3 region has the DNA TGTGCCAGCCAACCCCAGGTGCTCACCGGGGAGCTGTTTTTT.

J is TRBJ1-5 and V is TRBV6-1; D unclear. The germline CDR1 and CDR2 sequences are MNHNS and SASEGT. The CDR3 is 15 amino acids. V lost 5 bases and J lost 0, with 11 bases in between. CDR3 nucleotide sequence: TGTGCCAGCAGTCGGGCAACTTATAGCAATCAGCCCCAGCATTTT. Its translation is CASSRATYSNQPQHF.

This clone was picked up a small number of times. The rearrangement links TRBV19 to TRBJ1-6; D remains unclear. The V end was cut by 1 base, the J end by 8 bases, with 6 bases between. CDR3 length: 13 amino acids. Germline lookup yields CDR1 LNHDA and CDR2 SQIVND (reference sequence). CDR3 nucleotide sequence: TGTGCCAGTAGTATAGGAGCGGATTCACCCCTCCACTTT. Protein product: CASSIGADSPLHF.

The rearrangement uses TRBV27 and TRBJ2-2, with D perhaps matching TRBD2 (6 bases). Trimming stripped 7 bases from V and 4 bases from J, with 16 bases between. The CDR3 loop spans 15 amino acids. Germline loops: CDR1 MNHEY, CDR2 SMNVEV (reference sequence). CDR3 sequence: CASTGGTAPTGELFF. CDR3 nucleotide sequence: TGTGCCAGCACGGGCGGGACGGCCCCCACCGGGGAGCTGTTTTTT.

The J gene is TRBJ1-1, the V gene TRBV5-1, with D maybe TRBD1 (6 bases). This CDR3 is 14 amino acids long. Trimming removed 4 bases at V and 1 base at J, with 11 bases between. The germline CDR1 and CDR2 sequences are SGHRS and YFSETQ. The CDR3 region is CASSAGQWNTEAFF. CDR3 nucleotide sequence: TGCGCCAGCAGCGCCGGACAGTGGAACACTGAAGCTTTCTTT.